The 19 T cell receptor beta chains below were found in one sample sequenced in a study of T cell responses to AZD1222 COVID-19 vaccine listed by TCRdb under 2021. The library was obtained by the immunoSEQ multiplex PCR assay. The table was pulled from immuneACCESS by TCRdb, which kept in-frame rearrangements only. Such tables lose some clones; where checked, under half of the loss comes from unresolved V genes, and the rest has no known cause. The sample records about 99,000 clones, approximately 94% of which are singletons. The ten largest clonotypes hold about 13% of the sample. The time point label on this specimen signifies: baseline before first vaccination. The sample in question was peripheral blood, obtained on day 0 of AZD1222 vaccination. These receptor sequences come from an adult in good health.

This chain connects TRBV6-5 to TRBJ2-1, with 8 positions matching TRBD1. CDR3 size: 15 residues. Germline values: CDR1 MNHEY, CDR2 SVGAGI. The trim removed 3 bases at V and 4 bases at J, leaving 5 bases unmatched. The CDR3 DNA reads TGTGCCAGCAGTTATCGGGACAGGAGATACAATGAGCAGTTCTTC. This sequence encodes CASSYRDRRYNEQFF.

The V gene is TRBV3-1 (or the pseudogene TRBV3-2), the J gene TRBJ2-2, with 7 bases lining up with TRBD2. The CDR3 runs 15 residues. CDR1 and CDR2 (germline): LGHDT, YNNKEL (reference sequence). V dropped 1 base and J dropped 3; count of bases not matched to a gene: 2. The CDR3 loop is CASSQGLADTGELFF. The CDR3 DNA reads TGTGCCAGCAGCCAAGGGCTAGCGGACACCGGGGAGCTGTTTTTT.

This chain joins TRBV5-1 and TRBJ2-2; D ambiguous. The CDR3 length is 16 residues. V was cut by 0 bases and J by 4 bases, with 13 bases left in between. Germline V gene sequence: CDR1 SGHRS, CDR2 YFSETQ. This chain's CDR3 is CASSLVPLQSTGELFF. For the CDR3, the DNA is TGCGCCAGCAGCTTGGTCCCCCTACAAAGCACCGGGGAGCTGTTTTTT. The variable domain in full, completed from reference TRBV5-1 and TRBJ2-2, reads KAGVTQTPRYLIKTRGQQVTLSCSPISGHRSVSWYQQTPGQGLQFLFEYFSETQRNKGNFPGRFSGRQFSNSRSEMNVSTLELGDSALYLCASSLVPLQSTGELFFGEGSRLTVL.

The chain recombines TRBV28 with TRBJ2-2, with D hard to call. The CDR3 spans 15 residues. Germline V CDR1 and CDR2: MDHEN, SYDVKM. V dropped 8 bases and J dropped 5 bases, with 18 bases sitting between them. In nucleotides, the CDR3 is TGTGCCAGCCACTCAGGCTCCTCGCGAACCGGGGAGCTGTTTTTT. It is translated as CASHSGSSRTGELFF.

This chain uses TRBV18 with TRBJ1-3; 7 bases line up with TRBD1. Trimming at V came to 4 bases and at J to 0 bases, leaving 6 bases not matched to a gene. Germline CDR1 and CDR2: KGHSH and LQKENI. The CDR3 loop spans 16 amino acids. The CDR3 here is CASSLFRQGSGNTIYF. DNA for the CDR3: TGTGCCAGCTCACTATTCCGACAGGGCTCTGGAAACACCATATATTTT.

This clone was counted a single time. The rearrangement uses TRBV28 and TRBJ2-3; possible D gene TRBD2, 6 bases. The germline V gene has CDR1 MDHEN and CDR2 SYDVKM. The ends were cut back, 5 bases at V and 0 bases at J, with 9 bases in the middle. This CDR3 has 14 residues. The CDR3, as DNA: TGTGCCAGCAGTCCGAGCGGGAGCACAGATACGCAGTATTTT. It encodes CASSPSGSTDTQYF. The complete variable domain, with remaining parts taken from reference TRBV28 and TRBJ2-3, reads DVKVTQSSRYLVKRTGEKVFLECVQDMDHENMFWYRQDPGLGLRLIYFSYDVKMKEKGDIPEGYSVSREKKERFSLILESASTNQTSMYLCASSPSGSTDTQYFGPGTRLTVL.

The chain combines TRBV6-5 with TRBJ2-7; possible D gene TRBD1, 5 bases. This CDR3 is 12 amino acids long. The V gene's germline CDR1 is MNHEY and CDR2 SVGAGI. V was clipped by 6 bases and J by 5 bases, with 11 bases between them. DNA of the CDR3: TGTGCCAGCAGCCAGGGTCGCCACGAGCAGTACTTC. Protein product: CASSQGRHEQYF.

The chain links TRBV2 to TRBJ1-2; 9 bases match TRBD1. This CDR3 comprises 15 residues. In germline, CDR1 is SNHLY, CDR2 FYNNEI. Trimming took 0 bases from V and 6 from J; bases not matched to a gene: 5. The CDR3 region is CASSEAGTGTHGYTF. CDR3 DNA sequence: TGTGCCAGCAGTGAAGCGGGGACAGGGACCCATGGCTACACCTTC.

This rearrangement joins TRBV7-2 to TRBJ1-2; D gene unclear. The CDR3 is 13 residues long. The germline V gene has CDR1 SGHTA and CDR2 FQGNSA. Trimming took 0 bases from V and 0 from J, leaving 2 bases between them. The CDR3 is CASSLAANYGYTF. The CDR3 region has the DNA TGTGCCAGCAGCTTAGCGGCTAACTATGGCTACACCTTC.

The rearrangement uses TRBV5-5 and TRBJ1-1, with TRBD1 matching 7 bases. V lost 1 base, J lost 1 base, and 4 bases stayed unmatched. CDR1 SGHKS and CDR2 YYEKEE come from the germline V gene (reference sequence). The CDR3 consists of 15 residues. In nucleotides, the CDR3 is TGTGCCAGCAGCTTGTCCGGGACAGCGAACACTGAAGCTTTCTTT. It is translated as CASSLSGTANTEAFF. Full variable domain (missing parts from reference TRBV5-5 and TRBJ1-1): DAGVTQSPTHLIKTRGQQVTLRCSPISGHKSVSWYQQVLGQGPQFIFQYYEKEERGRGNFPDRFSARQFPNYSSELNVNALLLGDSALYLCASSLSGTANTEAFFGQGTRLTVV.

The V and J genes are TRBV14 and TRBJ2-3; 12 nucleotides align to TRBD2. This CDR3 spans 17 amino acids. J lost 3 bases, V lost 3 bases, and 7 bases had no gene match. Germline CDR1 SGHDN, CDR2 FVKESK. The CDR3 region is CASSQDTSGGTTDTQYF. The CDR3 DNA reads TGTGCCAGCAGCCAGGATACTAGCGGGGGGACGACAGATACGCAGTATTTT.

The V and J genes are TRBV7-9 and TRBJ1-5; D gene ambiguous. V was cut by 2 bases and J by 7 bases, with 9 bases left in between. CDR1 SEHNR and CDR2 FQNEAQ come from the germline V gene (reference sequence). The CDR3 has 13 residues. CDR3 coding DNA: TGTGCCAGCAGCTTAAACCTGGTACAGCCCCAGCATTTT. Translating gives CASSLNLVQPQHF.

The CDR3 spells CASSLRGVGDTQYF. CDR3 nucleotides: TGTGCCAGCAGTTTAAGGGGAGTGGGAGATACGCAGTATTTT. The V call is TRBV27, the J call TRBJ2-3; D tentatively reads TRBD1 or TRBD2 (5 bases each). CDR1 is MNHEY, CDR2 SMNVEV, per germline (reference sequence). CDR3 length: 14 amino acids. V lost 2 bases, J lost 5 bases, and 11 bases lay in between.

CDR3 residues: CASSLTRVGGPTDTQYF. The CDR3 nucleotides read TGCGCCAGCAGCCTTACACGAGTGGGAGGGCCCACAGATACGCAGTATTTT. The chain joins TRBV4-1 to TRBJ2-3; the match to TRBD2 covers 7 bases. J lost 2 bases, V lost 4 bases, and 12 bases had no gene match. Germline assignment: CDR1 MGHRA and CDR2 YSYEKL. The CDR3 runs to 17 residues.

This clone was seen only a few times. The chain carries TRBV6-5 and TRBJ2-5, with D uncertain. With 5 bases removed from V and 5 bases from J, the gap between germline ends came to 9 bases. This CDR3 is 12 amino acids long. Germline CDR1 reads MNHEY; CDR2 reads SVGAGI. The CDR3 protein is CASSPRRETQYF. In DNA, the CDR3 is TGTGCCAGCAGTCCCCGAAGGGAGACCCAGTACTTC.

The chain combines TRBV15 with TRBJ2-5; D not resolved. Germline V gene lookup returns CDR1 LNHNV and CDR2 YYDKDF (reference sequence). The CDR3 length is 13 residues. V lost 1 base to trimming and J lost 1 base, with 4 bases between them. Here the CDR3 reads CATSRARQETQYF. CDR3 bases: TGTGCCACCAGCAGAGCTCGCCAAGAGACCCAGTACTTC.

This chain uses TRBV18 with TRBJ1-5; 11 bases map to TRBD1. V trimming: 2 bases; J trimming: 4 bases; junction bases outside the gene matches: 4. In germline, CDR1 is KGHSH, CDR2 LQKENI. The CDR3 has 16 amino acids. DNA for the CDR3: TGTGCCAGCTCACCAGGGACAGGGGGTAGGAATCAGCCCCAGCATTTT. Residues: CASSPGTGGRNQPQHF.

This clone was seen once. CDR3 region: CATSPTGGEETQYF. The DNA of the CDR3 is TGTGCCACCAGCCCCACAGGGGGCGAAGAGACCCAGTACTTC. The chain combines TRBV15 with TRBJ2-5; TRBD1 matches 9 bases. Germline assignment: CDR1 LNHNV and CDR2 YYDKDF (reference sequence). CDR3 size: 14 residues. The V gene end was trimmed by 5 bases and the J gene end by 3 bases; junction bases not matched to a gene: 4.

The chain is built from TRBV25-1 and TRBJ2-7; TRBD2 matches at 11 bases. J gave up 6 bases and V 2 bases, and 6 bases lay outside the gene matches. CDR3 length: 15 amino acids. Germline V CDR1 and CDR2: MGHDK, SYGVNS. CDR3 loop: CASSETSGSLGEQYF. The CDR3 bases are TGTGCCAGCAGTGAAACTAGCGGGAGTCTTGGCGAGCAGTACTTC.